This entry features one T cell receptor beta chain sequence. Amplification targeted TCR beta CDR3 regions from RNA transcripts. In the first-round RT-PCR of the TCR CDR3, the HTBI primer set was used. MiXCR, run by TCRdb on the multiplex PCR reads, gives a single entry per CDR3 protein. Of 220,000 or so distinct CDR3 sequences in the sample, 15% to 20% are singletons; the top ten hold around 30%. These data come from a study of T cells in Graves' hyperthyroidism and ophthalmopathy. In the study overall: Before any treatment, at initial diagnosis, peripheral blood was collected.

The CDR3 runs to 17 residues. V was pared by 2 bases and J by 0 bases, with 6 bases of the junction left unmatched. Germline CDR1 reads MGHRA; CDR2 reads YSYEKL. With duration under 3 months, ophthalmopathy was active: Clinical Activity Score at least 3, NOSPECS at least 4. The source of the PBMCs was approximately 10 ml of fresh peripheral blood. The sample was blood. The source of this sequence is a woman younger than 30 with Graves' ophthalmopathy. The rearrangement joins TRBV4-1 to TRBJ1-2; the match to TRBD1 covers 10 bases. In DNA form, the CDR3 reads TGCGCCAGCAGCCAAAGACAGGGGGCCTTAGCTAACTATGGCTACACCTTC. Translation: CASSQRQGALANYGYTF.